Below, one T cell receptor beta chain is given with its context. Only in-frame clones appear in the TCRdb table, and some are missing; sequencing was by immunoSEQ multiplex PCR. The sample shows 85,000 to 100,000 clones, around 86% of them seen only once. This sample is drawn from a study of PD-L1 blockade in urothelial cancer. Germline V gene data show CDR1 as SGHNT and CDR2 as YENEEA. The CDR3 runs 15 residues. Trimming stripped 5 bases from V and 1 base from J, with 14 bases between. Time point noted: pretreatment peripheral blood. The source of this sequence is a man aged 55 to 70 with urothelial cancer. This specimen consisted of PBMCs, obtained around atezolizumab (anti-PD-L1) treatment. The chain joins TRBV11-3 to TRBJ1-1, with TRBD1 as a possible D gene (6 bases). The CDR3, as DNA: TGTGCCAGCAGCCTCGACAGGCAGCCGAACACTGAAGCTTTCTTT. Amino acid sequence: CASSLDRQPNTEAFF.